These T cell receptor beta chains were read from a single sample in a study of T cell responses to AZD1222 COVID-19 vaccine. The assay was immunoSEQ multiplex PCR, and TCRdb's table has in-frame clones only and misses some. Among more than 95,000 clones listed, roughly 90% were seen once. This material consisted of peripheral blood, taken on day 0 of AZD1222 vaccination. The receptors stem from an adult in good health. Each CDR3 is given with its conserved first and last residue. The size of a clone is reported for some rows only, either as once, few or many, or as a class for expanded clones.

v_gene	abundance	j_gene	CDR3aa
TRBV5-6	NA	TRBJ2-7	CASSRQVSHEQYF
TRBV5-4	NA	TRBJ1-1	CASSSAGNTEAFF
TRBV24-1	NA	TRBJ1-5	CATSGGLDQPQHF
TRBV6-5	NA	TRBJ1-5	CASEGGWLRQPQHF
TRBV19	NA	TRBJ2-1	CASNREGTGAFNEQFF
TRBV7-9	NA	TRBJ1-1	CASSLTGGETEAFF
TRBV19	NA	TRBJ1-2	CASSIPENYGYTF
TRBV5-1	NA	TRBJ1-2	CASSALPDRVANYGYTF
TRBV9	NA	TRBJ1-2	CASSEFGGDYYGYTF
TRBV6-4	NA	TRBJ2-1	CASSVKGDSYNEQFF
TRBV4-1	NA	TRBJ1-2	CASSQDQPWTYGYTF
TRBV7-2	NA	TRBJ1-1	CASTFGYKNTEAFF
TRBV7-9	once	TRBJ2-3	CASTLITSGDTQYF
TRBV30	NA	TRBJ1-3	CAWSIRGEPGNTIYF